This T cell receptor beta chain appears in the sequencing data of a study of blood T cell repertoires in COVID-19. The wider study: Both acute and convalescent COVID-19 samples were obtained from the United States, Italy and Spain. PBMCs, B-cell-depleted T cells, or T cells were the source of the cDNA or gDNA that made up the material.

Per the study methods: From reference gene primer amplification, estimates of nucleated cell counts were derived. Using immunoSEQ multiplex PCR, the repertoire was profiled, and TCRdb retains in-frame clones only, with some absent. That table supplies the V and J calls and clone size; D and trimming were determined from the DNA. Altogether about 230,000 clones are present, 70% to 90% being singletons, with the ten largest covering about 2.5%. This clone was seen a few times. Trimming cost V 2 bases and J 8 bases, with 9 bases left between them. The CDR3 is 13 residues long. Germline-derived CDR1 and CDR2 are MNHEY and SVGEGT.

Sequencing used peripheral blood. The chain recombines TRBV6-2 or TRBV6-3 with TRBJ2-2; D possibly corresponds to TRBD2 (5 bases). The sequence was collected from a woman in her 70s with active or convalescent COVID-19. The CDR3 DNA sequence: TGTGCCAGCAGTTACGGACTTCGGGGGGAGCTGTTTTTT. Translation: CASSYGLRGELFF.